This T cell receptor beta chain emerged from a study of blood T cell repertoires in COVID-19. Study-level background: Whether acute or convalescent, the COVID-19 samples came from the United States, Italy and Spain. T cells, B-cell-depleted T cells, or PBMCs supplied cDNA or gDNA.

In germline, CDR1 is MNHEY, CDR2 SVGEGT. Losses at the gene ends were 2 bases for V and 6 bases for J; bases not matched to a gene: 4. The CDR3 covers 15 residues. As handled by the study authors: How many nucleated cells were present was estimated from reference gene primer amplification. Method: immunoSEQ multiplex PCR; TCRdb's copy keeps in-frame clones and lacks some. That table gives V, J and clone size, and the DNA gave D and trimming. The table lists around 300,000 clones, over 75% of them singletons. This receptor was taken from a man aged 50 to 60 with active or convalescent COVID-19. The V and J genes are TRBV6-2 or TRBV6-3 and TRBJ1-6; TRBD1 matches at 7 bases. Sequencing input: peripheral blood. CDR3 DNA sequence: TGTGCCAGCAGTTACCGACAGGGAGGTAATTCACCCCTCCACTTT. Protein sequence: CASSYRQGGNSPLHF.